One sample yielded the 26 T cell receptor beta chains listed below, sequenced in a study of T cells after yellow fever vaccination. One entry per CDR3 protein, called by TCRdb with MiXCR from the 5' RACE reads. The sample holds 300,000 to 350,000 distinct CDR3 sequences, about 4% seen once. The specimen comprised PBMCs, sampled 5 days after the yellow fever booster vaccination. The receptors were gathered from a man between 18 and 29 years old who received the YFV17D yellow fever vaccine.

This clonotype came up a few times. The chain carries TRBV19 and TRBJ2-3, with 8 bases identical to TRBD1. The CDR3 covers 15 residues. Per germline, CDR1 LNHDA and CDR2 SQIVND (reference sequence). V dropped 5 bases and J dropped 5; count of bases not matched to a gene: 9. The CDR3 loop reads CASSGSRGQVDTQYF. Here the CDR3 DNA reads TGTGCCAGTAGTGGGAGCAGGGGGCAGGTAGATACGCAGTATTTT.

V and J are TRBV19 and TRBJ2-2; 8 positions match TRBD1. The V gene's germline CDR1 is LNHDA and CDR2 SQIVND (reference sequence). The CDR3 has 16 residues. With 3 bases clipped from V and 5 bases from J, the junction kept 8 bases outside the gene matches. In DNA form, the CDR3 reads TGTGCCAGTAGTATTGTTCCGACAGGGGAGACCGGGGAGCTGTTTTTT. This gives the protein CASSIVPTGETGELFF. Together with reference TRBV19 and TRBJ2-2, the CDR3 gives the full variable domain: DGGITQSPKYLFRKEGQNVTLSCEQNLNHDAMYWYRQDPGQGLRLIYYSQIVNDFQKGDIAEGYSVSREKKESFPLTVTSAQKNPTAFYLCASSIVPTGETGELFFGEGSRLTVL.

This clonotype was picked up many times. The V call is TRBV27, the J call TRBJ1-1; no clear D. The V gene's germline CDR1 is MNHEY and CDR2 SMNVEV (reference sequence). The CDR3 totals 13 residues. V was cut by 3 bases and J by 3 bases, with 8 bases left in between. CDR3 in amino acids: CASSFERDTEAFF. Here the CDR3 DNA reads TGTGCCAGCAGTTTCGAGAGGGACACTGAAGCTTTCTTT.

This clonotype was counted a few times. The V and J genes are TRBV4-1 and TRBJ1-2, with unresolved D. With 0 bases removed from V and 0 bases from J, the gap between germline ends came to 11 bases. The V gene's germline CDR1 is MGHRA and CDR2 YSYEKL. The CDR3 is 16 amino acids. The CDR3 DNA reads as TGCGCCAGCAGCCAAGATCCTACGGTTACTAACTATGGCTACACCTTC. Its protein product is CASSQDPTVTNYGYTF.

This clonotype came up a few times. The rearrangement links TRBV20-1 to TRBJ1-2; D is possibly TRBD1 (5 bases). In germline, CDR1 is DFQATT, CDR2 SNEGSKA (reference sequence). This CDR3 has 15 amino acids. With 5 bases removed from V and 2 bases from J, the gap between germline ends came to 18 bases. DNA of the CDR3: TGCAGTGCTTCCCTCAGGGAACAGAACAACTATGGCTACACCTTC. Amino acids: CSASLREQNNYGYTF.

The chain has TRBV12-3 or TRBV12-4 and TRBJ1-5; weak D call: TRBD1 (6 bases). Trimming cost V 6 bases and J 5 bases, with 17 bases left between them. The CDR3 loop spans 15 amino acids. In nucleotides, the CDR3 is TGTGCCAGCAGCCTGATGGGGGGGGCGTATCAGCCCCAGCATTTT. This translates into CASSLMGGAYQPQHF.

The gene calls are TRBV5-1 and TRBJ2-5, with 7 bases aligning to TRBD2. CDR3 length: 13 residues. CDR1 is SGHRS, CDR2 YFSETQ, per germline. The V and J ends lost 7 bases and 4 bases, in that order; junction bases with no gene match: 7. DNA for the CDR3: TGCGCCAGCGTCCAATCGGGGGGAGAGACCCAGTACTTC. This gives the protein CASVQSGGETQYF.

The table lists this clonotype with many counts. The CDR3 DNA reads TGCGCCAGCAGCCTTGGGGGGCTCCGAGATACGCAGTATTTT. Its translation: CASSLGGLRDTQYF. The chain couples TRBV4-1 to TRBJ2-3; either TRBD1 or TRBD2 may fit D (6 bases each). This CDR3 comprises 14 residues. Germline CDR1 reads MGHRA; CDR2 reads YSYEKL. Trimming took 4 bases from V and 5 from J, leaving 13 bases between them.

The CDR3 sequence is CASTLQSRQGYGYTF. CDR3 nucleotides: TGTGCCAGCACTTTGCAAAGTCGACAGGGCTATGGCTACACCTTC. The rearrangement links TRBV12-3 or TRBV12-4 to TRBJ1-2, with 7 nucleotides matching TRBD1. This CDR3 has 15 residues. V lost 7 bases and J lost 4; bases outside the gene matches: 12.

This clonotype was seen only a few times. At one end the junction does not follow the germline gene, possibly because of a read error. The J gene is TRBJ1-4, the V gene TRBV7-9, with D unclear. CDR3 length: 12 amino acids. Per the germline V gene, CDR1 is SEHNR and CDR2 is FQNEAQ (reference sequence). The CDR3, as DNA: TGTGCCAGCAGCTCTTCGAATGGAAAACTGTTTTTT. This codes for CASSSSNGKLFF. The whole variable domain, filled in from reference TRBV7-9 and TRBJ1-4, reads DTGVSQNPRHKITKRGQNVTFRCDPISEHNRLYWYRQTLGQGPEFLTYFQNEAQLEKSRLLSDRFSAERPKGSFSTLEIQRTEQGDSAMYLCASSSSNGKLFFGSGTQLSVL.

The chain carries TRBV12-3 or TRBV12-4 and TRBJ2-3; D is possibly TRBD2 (5 bases). The V and J ends lost 6 bases and 2 bases respectively, with 18 bases between them. The CDR3 length is 16 residues. CDR3: CASSSLRGLYTDTQYF. The CDR3 coding sequence is TGTGCCAGCAGCTCCCTACGTGGACTGTACACAGATACGCAGTATTTT.

This sequence joins TRBV30 and TRBJ1-5; D not resolved. The CDR3 spans 15 residues. The germline V and J ends were trimmed by 2 bases and 3 bases, with 14 bases remaining between them. CDR1 and CDR2 from the germline V gene are GTSNPN and SVGIG (reference sequence). CDR3 sequence reads: CAWSRGGVANQPQHF. CDR3 coding DNA: TGTGCCTGGAGTCGTGGAGGAGTGGCCAATCAGCCCCAGCATTTT. Using reference TRBV30 and TRBJ1-5 for the parts outside the CDR3, the full variable domain is SQTIHQWPATLVQPVGSPLSLECTVEGTSNPNLYWYRQAAGRGLQLLFYSVGIGQISSEVPQNLSASRPQDRQFILSSKKLLLSDSGFYLCAWSRGGVANQPQHFGDGTRLSIL.

This chain uses TRBV20-1 with TRBJ2-2; 8 positions agree with TRBD1. With 5 bases clipped from V and 4 bases from J, the junction kept 9 bases outside the gene matches. The CDR3 is made up of 15 amino acids. CDR1 DFQATT and CDR2 SNEGSKA come from the germline V gene (reference sequence). CDR3 in amino acids: CSAGQGVGGTGELFF. CDR3 coding DNA: TGCAGTGCTGGACAGGGAGTCGGCGGCACCGGGGAGCTGTTTTTT.

The chain carries TRBV5-1 and TRBJ2-3; D remains ambiguous. The CDR3 is 17 residues long. Per the germline V gene, CDR1 is SGHRS and CDR2 is YFSETQ. V was pared by 3 bases and J by 1 base, with 18 bases between. The CDR3 loop reads CASSYGPLDGGTDTQYF. CDR3 bases: TGCGCCAGCAGCTACGGGCCCTTAGATGGGGGCACAGATACGCAGTATTTT.

The CDR3 protein is CASSPDGGRGYNEQFF. CDR3 nucleotides: TGCGCCAGCAGCCCGGACGGGGGGCGGGGGTACAATGAGCAGTTCTTC. The gene calls are TRBV5-1 and TRBJ2-1, with a possible D match to TRBD2 (7 bases). V was cut by 4 bases and J by 4 bases, with 18 bases left in between. The length of the CDR3 is 16 residues. Germline V gene data show CDR1 as SGHRS and CDR2 as YFSETQ.

This clonotype has a count of ten or more. The genes are TRBV18 and TRBJ2-7; 7 bases are a match to TRBD1. Losses at the gene ends were 3 bases for V and 4 bases for J; bases not matched to a gene: 6. Germline V CDR1 and CDR2: KGHSH, LQKENI. The CDR3 length is 14 residues. In nucleotides, the CDR3 is TGTGCCAGCTCACCCGGACAGGAGACTTACGAGCAGTACTTC. This translates into CASSPGQETYEQYF.

This clonotype was seen a handful of times. V gene TRBV15 combines with J gene TRBJ1-6; 7 bases are a match to TRBD1. V lost 0 bases to trimming and J lost 3 bases; unmatched junction nucleotides: 8. This CDR3 is built from 18 residues. In germline, CDR1 is LNHNV, CDR2 YYDKDF (reference sequence). CDR3 bases: TGTGCCACCAGCAGAGATGGCACAGGGGTTGTCTATAATTCACCCCTCCACTTT. It encodes CATSRDGTGVVYNSPLHF.

There are many counts of this clonotype. V gene TRBV6-5 combines with J gene TRBJ2-5; D gene unclear. V was pared by 0 bases and J by 5 bases, with 10 bases between. The germline V gene encodes CDR1 MNHEY and CDR2 SVGAGI. This CDR3 region has 14 residues. CDR3 DNA: TGTGCCAGCAGTTACTCGATGACCCGGGAGACCCAGTACTTC. Protein: CASSYSMTRETQYF.

There are a few counts of this clonotype. V usage is TRBV7-9 and J usage is TRBJ2-1; D gene ambiguous. Germline V gene data show CDR1 as SEHNR and CDR2 as FQNEAQ (reference sequence). Trimming removed 4 bases at V and 2 bases at J, with 12 bases between. This CDR3 has 15 amino acids. Here the CDR3 reads CASSSSDVTYNEQFF. The DNA for the CDR3 is TGTGCCAGCAGCTCCTCAGATGTTACCTACAATGAGCAGTTCTTC.

In this sample, this clonotype turned up many times. V gene TRBV12-3 or TRBV12-4 combines with J gene TRBJ2-5; D is tentatively TRBD1 or TRBD2 (6 bases each). The CDR3 consists of 14 residues. V lost 2 bases, J lost 1 base, and 8 bases lay in between. The CDR3 reads CASSLSGAQETQYF. CDR3 in DNA: TGTGCCAGCAGTTTATCGGGGGCCCAAGAGACCCAGTACTTC.

This CDR3 reads CASSLGQGRNQPQHF. The CDR3 DNA reads as TGTGCCAGCAGCTTGGGCCAGGGTCGAAATCAGCCCCAGCATTTT. This rearrangement joins TRBV5-4 to TRBJ1-5; D might be TRBD1 (5 bases). The CDR3 has 15 residues. The germline CDR1 and CDR2 sequences are SGHNT and YYREEE (reference sequence). V lost 0 bases and J 4 bases, leaving 11 bases between the germline ends.

This clonotype was counted at least ten times. V gene TRBV7-8 combines with J gene TRBJ1-1, with 7 bases that match TRBD1. CDR1 and CDR2 (germline): SGHVS, FQNEAQ. Trimming cost V 5 bases and J 0 bases; bases outside gene matches: 9. This CDR3 is built from 16 residues. CDR3 sequence (DNA): TGTGCCAGCAGCCCCCGGGACAGCAACATGAACACTGAAGCTTTCTTT. This encodes CASSPRDSNMNTEAFF.

The V call is TRBV6-6, the J call TRBJ2-5; D gene unclear. The CDR3 is 15 amino acids. Germline lookup yields CDR1 MNHNY and CDR2 SVGAGI (reference sequence). Trimming stripped 5 bases from V and 4 bases from J, with 17 bases between. The CDR3 DNA reads TGTGCCAGCAGTGACCCCCCCCTTGCTGGAGAGACCCAGTACTTC. Translation gives CASSDPPLAGETQYF.

This clonotype was seen more than once but under ten times. The chain couples TRBV4-2 to TRBJ2-7; 7 bases line up with TRBD2. Looked up from germline, CDR1 is LGHNA and CDR2 is YNFKEQ. This CDR3 contains 15 residues. V was clipped by 3 bases and J by 0 bases; unmatched bases: 5. The CDR3 loop is CASSHPGEGSYEQYF. The CDR3 DNA is TGTGCCAGCAGCCACCCCGGGGAGGGCTCCTACGAGCAGTACTTC.

This clonotype was seen many times. The chain links TRBV9 to TRBJ1-2; 9 nucleotides align to TRBD1. With 2 bases clipped from V and 7 bases from J, the junction kept 0 bases outside the gene matches. Germline V gene lookup returns CDR1 SGDLS and CDR2 YYNGEE. This CDR3 is 12 amino acids long. The CDR3 loop reads CASSVTGGGYTF. The CDR3 nucleotides read TGTGCCAGCAGCGTGACAGGGGGTGGCTACACCTTC.

A few counts support this clonotype. This chain connects TRBV12-3 or TRBV12-4 to TRBJ2-7, with D uncertain. V was clipped by 5 bases and J by 2 bases, with 16 bases between them. The CDR3 is 15 residues long. In DNA form, the CDR3 reads TGTGCCAGCAGTCGCCATGAAACTGCTGCCTACGAGCAGTACTTC. The encoded protein is CASSRHETAAYEQYF.